The 21 T cell receptor beta chains below come from one sample, sequenced in a study of control samples from healthy donors and cancer patients. Clones were sequenced by immunoSEQ multiplex PCR, and TCRdb holds only the in-frame ones, with some missing. The sample lists tens of thousands of clones, about 80% occurring once. Sequencing used blood. All receptors derive from a man between 65 and 85 years old in good health.

V gene TRBV27 combines with J gene TRBJ2-7; a possible D gene is TRBD1 (5 bases). The CDR3 is 13 residues long. The V and J ends lost 8 bases and 2 bases respectively, with 13 bases between them. Per germline, CDR1 MNHEY and CDR2 SMNVEV (reference sequence). The DNA for the CDR3 is TGTGCCAGCGGTCGTCAGGGCCCCTACGAGCAGTACTTC. Translating gives CASGRQGPYEQYF.

The chain carries TRBV5-4 and TRBJ1-6, with a possible D match to TRBD1 (6 bases). Trimming removed 2 bases from V and 10 bases from J, with 13 bases in between. Germline V gives CDR1 SGHNT, CDR2 YYREEE (reference sequence). The CDR3 is made up of 14 amino acids. In nucleotides, the CDR3 is TGTGCCAGCAGCTTCGAAACAGGGAGCTCACCCCTCCACTTT. Encoded protein: CASSFETGSSPLHF.

The chain employs TRBV7-8 and TRBJ2-2; the D is unclear. The length of the CDR3 is 14 residues. V dropped 5 bases and J dropped 4 bases, with 11 bases sitting between them. Germline CDR1 and CDR2: SGHVS and FQNEAQ. Written as DNA, the CDR3 is TGTGCCAGCAGCCAAGGGATCTTCACCGGGGAGCTGTTTTTT. Amino acid sequence: CASSQGIFTGELFF.

The chain is built from TRBV28 and TRBJ2-7, with 8 bases identical to TRBD2. With 8 bases clipped from V and 4 bases from J, the junction kept 10 bases outside the gene matches. The CDR3 runs to 14 residues. In germline, CDR1 is MDHEN, CDR2 SYDVKM. The CDR3 here is CASSFRSGSYEQYF. For the CDR3, the DNA is TGTGCCAGCTCCTTCAGAAGCGGGAGTTACGAGCAGTACTTC.

This sequence joins TRBV6-5 and TRBJ2-1; D is unclear. CDR3 length equals 15 residues. The V gene's germline CDR1 is MNHEY and CDR2 SVGAGI. Trimming removed 7 bases at V and 6 bases at J, with 19 bases between. DNA of the CDR3: TGTGCCAGCAACGACCAATCCCCAAGGTTCAATGAGCAGTTCTTC. Residues: CASNDQSPRFNEQFF.

This chain joins TRBV29-1 and TRBJ1-1; TRBD1 aligns across 7 bases. Germline CDR1 reads SQVTM; CDR2 reads ANQGSEA. J was trimmed by 2 bases and V by 7 bases; bases with no gene match: 7. The CDR3 has 13 amino acids. Here the CDR3 DNA reads TGCAGCGCGTACAGGGGAGGAAACACTGAAGCTTTCTTT. Encoded protein: CSAYRGGNTEAFF.

J is TRBJ2-5 and V is TRBV29-1; D gene unclear. Deletions cut 4 bases from V and 3 bases from J, with 12 bases between. The length of the CDR3 is 13 residues. The germline CDR1 and CDR2 sequences are SQVTM and ANQGSEA. The CDR3, as DNA: TGCAGCGTTGCGAACAGAGTAGAAGAGACCCAGTACTTC. Its protein product is CSVANRVEETQYF.

The gene calls are TRBV3-1 (or the pseudogene TRBV3-2) and TRBJ1-3; TRBD1 matches at 8 bases. Germline CDR1 is LGHDT and CDR2 is YNNKEL (reference sequence). The length of the CDR3 is 15 residues. V shed 4 bases, J shed 0 bases, and the junction held 2 bases outside the gene matches. The CDR3 region has the DNA TGTGCCAGCAGCCCCGGACAGGGCTCTGGAAACACCATATATTTT. Its protein is CASSPGQGSGNTIYF.

The chain recombines TRBV3-1 (or the pseudogene TRBV3-2) with TRBJ2-2; D might be TRBD2 (6 bases). CDR3 length: 15 amino acids. The germline V gene has CDR1 LGHDT and CDR2 YNNKEL (reference sequence). Trimming removed 4 bases at V and 0 bases at J, with 9 bases between. The CDR3 DNA reads as TGTGCCAGCAGCCCGGGACTGACGAACACCGGGGAGCTGTTTTTT. Protein: CASSPGLTNTGELFF.

The chain employs TRBV5-4 and TRBJ2-2; 7 bases align to TRBD1. The CDR3 has 14 amino acids. The V and J ends lost 0 bases and 7 bases, in that order; junction bases with no gene match: 3. The germline gives CDR1 SGHNT, CDR2 YYREEE (reference sequence). The CDR3 region has the DNA TGTGCCAGCAGCTTGGACAGGGGTAACGGGGAGCTGTTTTTT. Its translation is CASSLDRGNGELFF.

The chain links TRBV2 to TRBJ1-4, with no clear D. V lost 0 bases, J lost 4 bases, and 18 bases lay in between. The CDR3 covers 18 residues. Germline CDR1 reads SNHLY; CDR2 reads FYNNEI. The CDR3 is CASSEATLILGVNEKLFF. The CDR3 coding sequence is TGTGCCAGCAGTGAAGCAACTCTAATACTAGGAGTTAATGAAAAACTGTTTTTT.

The V gene is TRBV6-5, the J gene TRBJ1-6; unclear D gene. This CDR3 has 15 amino acids. Germline lookup yields CDR1 MNHEY and CDR2 SVGAGI. The V end was cut by 5 bases, the J end by 5 bases, with 13 bases between. CDR3 coding DNA: TGTGCCAGCAGTCTGAGACGGCCGAATAATTCACCCCTCCACTTT. Its translation is CASSLRRPNNSPLHF.

This rearrangement joins TRBV19 to TRBJ1-3; the D gene is possibly TRBD1 (6 bases). CDR1 and CDR2 (germline): LNHDA, SQIVND (reference sequence). This CDR3 comprises 18 residues. V shed 3 bases and J shed 3 bases, with 21 bases lying between them. The CDR3 sequence is CASSILKGEGWSGNTIYF. DNA for the CDR3: TGTGCCAGTAGTATTCTAAAGGGGGAGGGTTGGAGTGGAAACACCATATATTTT.

V and J are TRBV6-6 and TRBJ2-7, with D uncertain. The CDR3 has 15 residues. Germline CDR1 reads MNHNY; CDR2 reads SVGAGI (reference sequence). V was clipped by 0 bases and J by 2 bases, with 11 bases between them. The CDR3 sequence: CASSYSGGSAYEQYF. For the CDR3, the DNA is TGTGCCAGCAGTTACTCGGGCGGCTCCGCCTACGAGCAGTACTTC.

V usage is TRBV5-4 and J usage is TRBJ1-2; D is uncertain. The CDR3 length is 13 residues. The germline gives CDR1 SGHNT, CDR2 YYREEE (reference sequence). V was clipped by 1 base and J by 8 bases, with 12 bases between them. CDR3: CASSLITAGGYTF. The CDR3 DNA sequence: TGTGCCAGCAGCTTGATAACCGCCGGGGGCTACACCTTC.

This clone appeared a few times. This chain connects TRBV25-1 to TRBJ1-5, with 8 positions matching TRBD1. Germline CDR1 and CDR2: MGHDK and SYGVNS. The junction had 7 bases not matched to a gene; V was cut back by 4 bases and J by 8 bases. The CDR3 sequence is 14 residues long. For the CDR3, the DNA is TGTGCCAGCAGTGCGACAGGGGCAAGAGAGCCCCAGCATTTT. Amino acids: CASSATGAREPQHF.

The chain uses TRBV20-1 and TRBJ2-7; D is unresolved. Germline CDR1 reads DFQATT; CDR2 reads SNEGSKA (reference sequence). This CDR3 is built from 10 residues. With 4 bases removed from V and 10 bases from J, the gap between germline ends came to 11 bases. CDR3 region: CSAILGSQYF. The CDR3 nucleotides read TGCAGTGCTATTCTCGGAAGCCAGTACTTC.

V gene TRBV6-5 combines with J gene TRBJ2-2, with 7 nucleotides matching TRBD1. V trimming: 0 bases; J trimming: 5 bases; junction bases outside the gene matches: 3. Germline V gives CDR1 MNHEY, CDR2 SVGAGI. This CDR3 contains 15 residues. DNA for the CDR3: TGTGCCAGCAGTTACTCATCGGACAGGACCGGGGAGCTGTTTTTT. Its protein product is CASSYSSDRTGELFF.

This clone was counted once. The chain combines TRBV5-1 with TRBJ2-1; no clear D gene. Per germline, CDR1 SGHRS and CDR2 YFSETQ. The CDR3 has 17 residues. V shed 0 bases and J shed 0 bases, with 13 bases lying between them. The DNA for the CDR3 is TGCGCCAGCAGCTTGGACGGAGTTGGAAGCTCCTACAATGAGCAGTTCTTC. Its protein is CASSLDGVGSSYNEQFF.

The chain employs TRBV5-1 and TRBJ2-2; 8 nucleotides align to TRBD2. CDR1 is SGHRS, CDR2 YFSETQ, per germline. The CDR3 covers 16 residues. J was trimmed by 5 bases and V by 0 bases; bases with no gene match: 6. CDR3 in amino acids: CASSLELAGGTGELFF. CDR3 nucleotides: TGCGCCAGCAGCTTGGAACTCGCGGGAGGTACCGGGGAGCTGTTTTTT.

Only a few counts were recorded for this clone. As DNA, the CDR3 is TGTGCCAGCAGTCACCGAGGGGAGGAAGCTTTCTTT. Amino acids: CASSHRGEEAFF. The chain has TRBV6-5 and TRBJ1-1; tentative D call: TRBD1 (5 bases). CDR1 and CDR2 (germline): MNHEY, SVGAGI. V was clipped by 5 bases and J by 8 bases, with 12 bases between them. This CDR3 is 12 amino acids long.